The clone carrying this TCR beta chain was counted ten times or more. Sorting captured naive CD8 T cells as CD8+CD4-CCR7+CD45RA+. Trimming removed 4 bases from V and 0 bases from J, with 4 bases in between. The CDR3 loop spans 14 amino acids. Germline V gives CDR1 MNHEY, CDR2 SMNVEV (reference sequence). This sample was taken from a study of molecular identifiers for immune sequencing clone quantification. In preparing bulk TCR libraries, previously described methods and listed TCR primers were used. TCRdb used MiXCR to reprocess the PCR reads, holding one entry per CDR3 protein. The table records some 320,000 distinct CDR3 sequences, roughly 24% of them present only once.

V gene TRBV27 combines with J gene TRBJ2-6; D gene unclear. The sequenced sample was naive CD8+ T cells from blood, with Jurkat cell RNA spiked in. Stated subset: FACS-sorted CD8+CD4-CCR7+CD45RA+ naive T cells. This clonotype originated in a human donor in good health. Some libraries in this study had Jurkat cell RNA spiked in. Here the CDR3 reads CASSWSSGANVLTF. As DNA, the CDR3 is TGTGCCAGCAGTTGGAGCTCTGGGGCCAACGTCCTGACTTTC.